The 3 T cell receptor beta chains in this list originate from one sample, sequenced in a study of regulatory T cells in long-lasting Graves disease. Relying on iRepertoire HTBI primers and Arm-PCR of CDR3 regions, the team built TCR beta libraries. TCRdb passed the multiplex PCR reads through MiXCR, listing each CDR3 protein once. In the table there are 400,000 or so distinct CDR3 sequences, about a quarter of which are singletons. Time point indicated: persistent/refractory GD, antithyroid drugs over 5 years with positive TRAb. Generation of the TCR library employed RNA extracted from PBMCs. The sequenced sample was peripheral blood mononuclear cells (PBMCs), obtained when the disease was refractory, from a patient treated with antithyroid drugs. These receptors were taken from a female donor with Graves disease.

The gene calls are TRBV4-1 and TRBJ1-1; D is uncertain. Germline assignment: CDR1 MGHRA and CDR2 YSYEKL. V lost 1 base to trimming and J lost 2 bases, with 8 bases between them. This CDR3 region has 14 residues. The CDR3 region is CASSQALINTEAFF. Here the CDR3 DNA reads TGCGCCAGCAGCCAAGCCCTAATAAACACTGAAGCTTTCTTT.

The chain uses TRBV20-1 and TRBJ2-7, with TRBD2 matching 9 bases. The length of the CDR3 is 14 residues. Germline values: CDR1 DFQATT, CDR2 SNEGSKA (reference sequence). V shed 5 bases, J shed 3 bases, and the junction held 8 bases outside the gene matches. The CDR3 is CSARSGREDYEQYF. As DNA, the CDR3 is TGCAGTGCTCGTAGCGGGAGAGAGGACTACGAGCAGTACTTC.

The chain links TRBV20-1 to TRBJ1-6, with 7 bases matching TRBD1. This CDR3 has 19 amino acids. Germline trimming cut 0 bases from V and 3 bases from J; bases unmatched to any gene: 14. Germline V CDR1 and CDR2: DFQATT, SNEGSKA (reference sequence). CDR3 DNA sequence: TGCAGTGCTAGAGATGGGGAATCGACAGGGCTGTACTATAATTCACCCCTCCACTTT. This codes for CSARDGESTGLYYNSPLHF.